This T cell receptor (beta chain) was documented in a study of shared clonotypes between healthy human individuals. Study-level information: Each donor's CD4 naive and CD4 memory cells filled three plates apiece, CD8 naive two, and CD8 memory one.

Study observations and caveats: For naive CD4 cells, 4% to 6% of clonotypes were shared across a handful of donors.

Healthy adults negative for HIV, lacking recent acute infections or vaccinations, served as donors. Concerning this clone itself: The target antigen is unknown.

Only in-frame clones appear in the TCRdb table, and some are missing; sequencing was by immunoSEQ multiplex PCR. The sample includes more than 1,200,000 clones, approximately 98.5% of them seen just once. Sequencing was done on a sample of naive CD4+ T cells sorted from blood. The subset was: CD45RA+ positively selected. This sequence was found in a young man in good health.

CDR3 nucleotide sequence: TGTGCCAGCAGCTCCCAGGCCCCTCGGAACTATGGCTACACCTTC. This codes for CASSSQAPRNYGYTF. The chain is built from TRBV7-2 and TRBJ1-2; D is unclear. Germline V gives CDR1 SGHTA, CDR2 FQGNSA. CDR3 length: 15 amino acids. Trimming stripped 4 bases from V and 2 bases from J, with 14 bases between.